The clone carrying this T cell receptor (beta chain) was picked up many times. What it recognizes is unknown. Arm-PCR of CDR3 regions and iRepertoire HTBI primers were the basis on which TCR beta libraries were built. Per the original data handling: Spanning all samples, the identified segments comprised approximately 57 TRBV and around 13 TRBJ. MiXCR, run by TCRdb on the multiplex PCR reads, gives a single entry per CDR3 protein. It is TCRdb's table, rather than the study itself, that gives the V and J calls and clone size. Here the sample spans over 450,000 distinct CDR3 sequences, 20% to 25% being singletons. These data are taken from a study of regulatory T cells in long-lasting Graves disease. Turning to the study itself: To qualify as persistent, Graves' disease required over 5 years of antithyroid drugs with positive TSH receptor antibodies.

Findings of the study overall: Newly diagnosed patients had higher TCR diversity than persistent Graves' patients did. Persistent disease was associated with favored TRBV28 usage and with favored use of TRBJ1-2 and TRBJ2-5.

Specified time point: persistent/refractory GD, antithyroid drugs over 5 years with positive TRAb. PBMCs provided the RNA from which the TCR library was made. Germline V gene lookup returns CDR1 SNHLY and CDR2 FYNNEI. The CDR3 length is 15 residues. Trimming left V 0 bases short and J 0 bases short, with 9 bases between. The TCR sequence derives from a female donor with Graves disease. Sample: peripheral blood mononuclear cells (PBMCs), taken when the disease was refractory, from a patient treated with antithyroid drugs. V and J are TRBV2 and TRBJ2-7; no clear D gene. The CDR3 spells CASSEAFWSSYEQYF. CDR3 in DNA: TGTGCCAGCAGTGAAGCCTTCTGGAGCTCCTACGAGCAGTACTTC.